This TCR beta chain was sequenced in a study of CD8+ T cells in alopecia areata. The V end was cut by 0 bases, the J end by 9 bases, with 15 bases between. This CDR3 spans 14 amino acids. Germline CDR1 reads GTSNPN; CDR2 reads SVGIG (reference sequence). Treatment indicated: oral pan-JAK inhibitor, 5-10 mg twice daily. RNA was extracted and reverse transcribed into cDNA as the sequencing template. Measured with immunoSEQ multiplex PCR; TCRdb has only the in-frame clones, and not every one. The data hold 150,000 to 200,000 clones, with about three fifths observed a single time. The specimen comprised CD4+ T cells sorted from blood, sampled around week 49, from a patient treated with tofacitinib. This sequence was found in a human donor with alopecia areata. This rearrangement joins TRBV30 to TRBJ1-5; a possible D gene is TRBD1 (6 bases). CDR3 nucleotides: TGTGCCTGGAGTGTTTCCGGGGACACGCTGCCCCAGCATTTT. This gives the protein CAWSVSGDTLPQHF.